The TCR beta chain described here comes from a study of cytomegalovirus exposure and HLA in healthy donors. Study results and limitations: Certain indistinguishable V segments, among them TRBV6-2 and TRBV6-3, were excluded. The only immune exposure information that was available was CMV serostatus.

13 Jbeta primers and 60 Vbeta primers were used for the PCR. Method: immunoSEQ multiplex PCR; TCRdb's copy keeps in-frame clones and lacks some. The data contain under 95,000 clones, around three quarters of them singletons. About this clone itself: Its antigen is unidentified.

The germline CDR1 and CDR2 sequences are SNHLY and FYNNEI. With V trimmed by 5 bases and J by 1 base, 7 bases remained unmatched. The CDR3 length is 16 residues. This sequence joins TRBV2 and TRBJ2-3, with 9 bases fitting TRBD2. The receptor was derived from a male donor in good health and CMV-seronegative. Material for sequencing was PBMCs. CDR3 DNA: TGTGCCAGCAGTTATTTCGCGGGGGGGGGCACAGATACGCAGTATTTT. Residues: CASSYFAGGGTDTQYF.